Listed below are T cell receptor beta chains from one sample, sequenced in a study of cytomegalovirus exposure and HLA in healthy donors. Generated by immunoSEQ multiplex PCR, the TCRdb table keeps only in-frame clones and is missing some. The data contain 100,000 to 150,000 clones, about 76% of them singletons. The specimen was PBMCs. Every receptor here comes from a woman between 40 and 50 years old in good health and CMV-seronegative. The CDR3 runs from the conserved cysteine through the conserved F or W. The D gene is left open where the match is weak. Where a row states a size, it is once, few, many or the class of an expanded clone; other rows omit it.

TRBD1	TRBV27	.	TRBJ1-5	CASSLVGQGRQPQHF	TGTGCCAGCAGTTTAGTGGGACAGGGAAGGCAGCCCCAGCATTTT
.	TRBV30	.	TRBJ2-3	CAWGGSTDTQYF	TGTGCCTGGGGGGGGAGCACAGATACGCAGTATTTT
TRBD1	TRBV27	.	TRBJ1-5	CASSPRGTANQPQHF	TGTGCCAGCAGTCCCCGCGGGACAGCTAATCAGCCCCAGCATTTT
.	TRBV18	.	TRBJ2-1	CASSPNEGGAGEQFF	TGTGCCAGCTCACCGAACGAGGGGGGGGCCGGGGAGCAGTTCTTC
.	TRBV16	.	TRBJ1-5	CASSPRQGSGQPQHF	TGTGCCAGCAGCCCGAGGCAGGGATCGGGTCAGCCCCAGCATTTT
TRBD1	TRBV19	.	TRBJ1-1	CASSVLQGNAEAFF	TGTGCCAGTAGTGTCTTACAGGGGAACGCTGAAGCTTTCTTT
.	TRBV28	.	TRBJ1-4	CASSLSPEEGEKLFF	TGTGCCAGCAGTTTATCCCCAGAGGAAGGTGAAAAACTGTTTTTT
TRBD1	TRBV4-1	.	TRBJ1-4	CASRTLQGKGTNEKLFF	TGCGCCAGCAGAACCTTACAGGGGAAGGGGACTAATGAAAAACTGTTTTTT
.	TRBV15	.	TRBJ1-1	CATSRDPGDTEAFF	TGTGCCACCAGCAGAGATCCCGGGGACACTGAAGCTTTCTTT
TRBD1	TRBV27	.	TRBJ1-2	CASRREGAYGYTF	TGTGCCAGCAGAAGAGAGGGGGCCTATGGCTACACCTTC
.	TRBV5-4	once	TRBJ2-1	CASSFYLGLAYEQFF	TGTGCCAGCAGCTTTTACCTAGGACTTGCCTATGAGCAGTTCTTC
.	TRBV5-5	.	TRBJ1-2	CASSPSGQTGYGYTF	TGTGCCAGCAGCCCTAGTGGACAGACAGGCTATGGCTACACCTTC
TRBD2	TRBV5-1	.	TRBJ2-3	CASSLGLASTDTQYF	TGCGCCAGCAGCTTAGGACTAGCGAGCACAGATACGCAGTATTTT
TRBD1	TRBV5-1	.	TRBJ1-1	CASSLGHGTGRPEAFF	TGCGCCAGCAGCTTGGGCCACGGGACAGGCCGCCCTGAAGCTTTCTTT
TRBD1	TRBV5-1	.	TRBJ1-2	CASSLDRGIYGYTF	TGCGCCAGCAGCTTGGACAGGGGGATATATGGCTACACCTTC
.	TRBV14	.	TRBJ1-3	CASSQASSGNTIYF	TGTGCCAGCAGCCAAGCCTCTTCTGGAAACACCATATATTTT
.	TRBV29-1	.	TRBJ1-5	CSVVTWGPNQPQHF	TGCAGCGTTGTTACTTGGGGCCCCAATCAGCCCCAGCATTTT
.	TRBV29-1	.	TRBJ2-7	CSVIQGTYEQYF	TGCAGCGTTATCCAGGGTACCTACGAGCAGTACTTC
TRBD1	TRBV5-6	once	TRBJ1-4	CASSSPGQWIEKLFF	TGTGCCAGCAGCTCACCGGGACAGTGGATTGAAAAACTGTTTTTT
.	TRBV18	.	TRBJ1-1	CASSPRVDDTEAFF	TGTGCCAGCTCACCCAGGGTAGACGACACTGAAGCTTTCTTT
.	TRBV15	.	TRBJ2-3	CATSRDTSTDTQYF	TGTGCCACCAGCAGAGATACTAGCACAGATACGCAGTATTTT
TRBD1	TRBV7-3	once	TRBJ1-1	CASSLIGGQREAFF	TGTGCCAGCAGCTTAATAGGGGGACAGCGTGAAGCTTTCTTT
.	TRBV15	.	TRBJ1-4	CATSRDWQGVEKLFF	TGTGCCACCAGCAGAGATTGGCAGGGCGTTGAAAAACTGTTTTTT
TRBD1	TRBV7-8	.	TRBJ1-1	CASSLERTGRVEAFF	TGTGCCAGCAGCTTAGAAAGGACAGGGCGGGTTGAAGCTTTCTTT
TRBD1	TRBV7-2	.	TRBJ1-1	CASSSTGGNTEAFF	TGTGCCAGCAGCTCGACAGGGGGGAACACTGAAGCTTTCTTT
.	TRBV27	.	TRBJ1-5	CASSFGLHQPQHF	TGTGCCAGCTCTTTCGGGTTACATCAGCCCCAGCATTTT
.	TRBV7-3	once	TRBJ2-7	CASSLTRLDEQYF	TGTGCCAGCAGCTTAACCCGACTGGACGAGCAGTACTTC
.	TRBV5-1	.	TRBJ1-1	CASSKFTGWGETEAFF	TGCGCCAGCAGCAAGTTTACAGGGTGGGGTGAGACTGAAGCTTTCTTT
TRBD1	TRBV7-2	.	TRBJ1-4	CASSKGQGAEKLFF	TGTGCCAGCAGCAAGGGACAGGGTGCCGAAAAACTGTTTTTT
TRBD1	TRBV2	.	TRBJ1-6	CASSARDRGLQSYNSPLHF	TGTGCCAGCAGTGCCCGGGACAGGGGCCTTCAATCTTATAATTCACCCCTCCACTTT
.	TRBV10-3	.	TRBJ2-6	CAISEGRVGSGANVLTF	TGTGCCATCAGTGAGGGCAGGGTCGGCTCTGGGGCCAACGTCCTGACTTTC
.	TRBV10-3	.	TRBJ1-1	CAISPGHNTEAFF	TGTGCCATCAGTCCAGGACACAACACTGAAGCTTTCTTT
.	TRBV28	.	TRBJ1-3	CASSLPTQGSGNTIYF	TGTGCCAGCAGTTTACCGACGCAGGGCTCTGGAAACACCATATATTTT
TRBD1	TRBV7-2	.	TRBJ1-5	CASSLRQGAHQPQHF	TGTGCCAGCAGTCTAAGACAGGGGGCCCACCAGCCCCAGCATTTT
TRBD1	TRBV19	few	TRBJ1-1	CASSIGPGQPLPNTEAFF	TGTGCCAGTAGTATAGGGCCGGGACAGCCCCTTCCGAACACTGAAGCTTTCTTT
.	TRBV13	.	TRBJ1-1	CASSFDQRFNTEAFF	TGTGCCAGCAGCTTCGACCAGCGTTTCAACACTGAAGCTTTCTTT
TRBD1	TRBV5-1	.	TRBJ1-1	CASSLDRDRERSEAFF	TGCGCCAGCAGCTTGGACCGGGACAGGGAAAGGTCTGAAGCTTTCTTT
TRBD1	TRBV6-1	.	TRBJ2-7	CASSVRTGGYEQYF	TGTGCCAGCAGTGTCAGGACAGGAGGCTACGAGCAGTACTTC
TRBD2	TRBV5-4	few	TRBJ2-5	CASSLTSGGPFGETQYF	TGTGCCAGCAGCTTGACTAGCGGGGGGCCCTTCGGGGAGACCCAGTACTTC
.	TRBV25-1	.	TRBJ2-7	CASSEPSSGTEQYF	TGTGCCAGCAGTGAACCCAGCTCCGGGACAGAGCAGTACTTC
.	TRBV4-1	.	TRBJ1-1	CASSPLKRVDRNLNTEAFF	TGCGCCAGCAGCCCCCTAAAGAGGGTGGACAGAAACCTGAACACTGAAGCTTTCTTT
.	TRBV29-1	.	TRBJ2-2	CSVWGGGFGGELFF	TGCAGCGTTTGGGGGGGCGGTTTCGGCGGGGAGCTGTTTTTT
TRBD1	TRBV30	.	TRBJ1-1	CAWTSTGGTEAFF	TGTGCCTGGACCTCGACAGGGGGCACTGAAGCTTTCTTT
.	TRBV4-2	.	TRBJ1-5	CASSQESVNSNQPQHF	TGTGCCAGCAGCCAAGAATCGGTTAATAGCAATCAGCCCCAGCATTTT
.	TRBV5-6	few	TRBJ1-1	CASSLEHPNTEAFF	TGTGCCAGCAGCTTGGAACACCCGAACACTGAAGCTTTCTTT
.	TRBV6-5	.	TRBJ1-5	CASSLGGGNNQPQHF	TGTGCCAGCAGTCTAGGGGGGGGGAACAATCAGCCCCAGCATTTT
TRBD1	TRBV5-1	.	TRBJ1-2	CASRPITGVGGYTF	TGCGCCAGCAGACCTATTACAGGGGTAGGTGGCTACACCTTC
.	TRBV6-5	once	TRBJ2-1	CASSYVAGSYNEQFF	TGTGCCAGCAGTTACGTTGCGGGCTCCTACAATGAGCAGTTCTTC
TRBD1	TRBV5-1	.	TRBJ1-1	CASSSTGVNEAFF	TGCGCCAGCAGCTCGACAGGGGTAAATGAAGCTTTCTTT
TRBD1	TRBV7-9	few	TRBJ1-2	CASSLQGANYGYTF	TGTGCCAGCAGCTTACAGGGGGCTAACTATGGCTACACCTTC
.	TRBV5-4	few	TRBJ2-2	CASSLGQWNTGELFF	TGTGCCAGCAGCTTAGGACAGTGGAACACCGGGGAGCTGTTTTTT
.	TRBV6-6	.	TRBJ1-1	CASNVQGEAFF	TGTGCCAGCAACGTCCAGGGGGAAGCTTTCTTT
.	TRBV5-1	.	TRBJ1-5	CASSHESNQPQHF	TGCGCCAGCAGCCACGAGAGCAATCAGCCCCAGCATTTT
.	TRBV18	few	TRBJ1-2	CASSSGNEGYTF	TGTGCCAGCTCATCAGGGAATGAAGGCTACACCTTC
.	TRBV5-4	few	TRBJ1-1	CASSLVEGLSEAFF	TGTGCCAGCAGCTTGGTTGAGGGCCTATCTGAAGCTTTCTTT
TRBD1	TRBV19	few	TRBJ1-5	CASSKGARFDQPQHF	TGTGCCAGTAGTAAGGGGGCGCGTTTCGATCAGCCCCAGCATTTT
.	TRBV7-6	few	TRBJ1-4	CASSLSQDSAYEKLFF	TGTGCCAGCAGCTTATCTCAGGACAGCGCATATGAAAAACTGTTTTTT